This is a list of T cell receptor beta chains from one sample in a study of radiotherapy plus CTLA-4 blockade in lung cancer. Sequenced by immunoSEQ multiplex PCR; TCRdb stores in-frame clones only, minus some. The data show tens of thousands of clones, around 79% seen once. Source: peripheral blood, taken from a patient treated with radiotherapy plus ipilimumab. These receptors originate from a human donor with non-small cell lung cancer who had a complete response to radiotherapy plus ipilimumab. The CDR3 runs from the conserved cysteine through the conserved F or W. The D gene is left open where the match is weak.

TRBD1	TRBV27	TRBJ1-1	CASGRQGTEAFF
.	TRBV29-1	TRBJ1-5	CSVADGFLGNQPQHF
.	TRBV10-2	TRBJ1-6	CASSEAAYNSPLHF
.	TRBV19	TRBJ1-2	CASSIDLGYTF
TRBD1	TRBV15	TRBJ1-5	CATSRAGTDSNQPQHF
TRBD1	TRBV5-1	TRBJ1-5	CASSPDGQGAQPQHF
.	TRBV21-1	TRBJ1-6	CASSKARENSSSYNSPLHF
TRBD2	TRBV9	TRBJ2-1	CASSVVGTSGYNEQFF
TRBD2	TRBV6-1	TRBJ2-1	CASSVASGRVYEQFF
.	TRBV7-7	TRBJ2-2	CASSPSGLGELFF
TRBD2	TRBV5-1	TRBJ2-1	CASSFMTSGTNEQFF
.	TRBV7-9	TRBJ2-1	CASSLKDPLVDEQFF
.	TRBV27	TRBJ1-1	CASSLTRDGSEAFF
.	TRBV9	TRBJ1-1	CASSVGGLTEAFF
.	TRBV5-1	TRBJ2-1	CASSLAGGSNEQFF
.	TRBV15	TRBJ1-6	CATSREKPIGGSPLHF
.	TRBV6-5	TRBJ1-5	CASSTGVSNQPQHF
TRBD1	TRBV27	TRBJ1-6	CASSLRGGRGSPLHF
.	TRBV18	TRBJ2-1	CASSPTDNEQFF
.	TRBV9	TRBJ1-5	CASSVEGGQGQPQHF
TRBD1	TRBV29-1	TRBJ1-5	CSVGQGGQPQHF
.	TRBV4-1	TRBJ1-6	CASSQARSHNSPLHF
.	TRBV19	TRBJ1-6	CASSIGSDSPLHF
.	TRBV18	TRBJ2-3	CASSPLGVGTDTQYF
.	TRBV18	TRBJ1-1	CASSTTAGMNTEAFF
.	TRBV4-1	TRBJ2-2	CASSDFLTGTGELFF
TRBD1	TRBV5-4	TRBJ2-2	CASSFLGQGDTGELFF
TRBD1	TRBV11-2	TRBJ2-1	CASSLGHRGSYNEQFF
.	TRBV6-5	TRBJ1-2	CASSYRQTNYGYTF
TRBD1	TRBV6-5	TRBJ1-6	CASSYEDRGNSPLHF
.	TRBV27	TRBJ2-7	CASSLSIPGHEQYF
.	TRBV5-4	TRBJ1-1	CASSLVSGRRTNTEAFF
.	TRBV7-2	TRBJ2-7	CASSPDRGARQYF
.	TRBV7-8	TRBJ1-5	CASSPVRSRPNQPQHF
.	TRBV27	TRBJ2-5	CASSFLSGGGEETQYF
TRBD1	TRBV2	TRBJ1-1	CASKGQARRTEAFF
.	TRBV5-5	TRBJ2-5	CASSSGVARQETQYF
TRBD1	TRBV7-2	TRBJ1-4	CASSFQGAQRRKLFF
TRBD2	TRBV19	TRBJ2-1	CASSIGLAGANEQFF
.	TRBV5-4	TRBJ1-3	CASSSGTDGGNTIYF
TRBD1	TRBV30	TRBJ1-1	CAWSAGQGVEAFF
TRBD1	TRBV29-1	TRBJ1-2	CSVGQGQGYGYTF
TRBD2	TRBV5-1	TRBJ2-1	CASSLEGGGARNEQFF
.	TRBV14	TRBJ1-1	CASSKGGNTEAFF
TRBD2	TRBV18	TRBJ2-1	CASSQGLVPNEQFF